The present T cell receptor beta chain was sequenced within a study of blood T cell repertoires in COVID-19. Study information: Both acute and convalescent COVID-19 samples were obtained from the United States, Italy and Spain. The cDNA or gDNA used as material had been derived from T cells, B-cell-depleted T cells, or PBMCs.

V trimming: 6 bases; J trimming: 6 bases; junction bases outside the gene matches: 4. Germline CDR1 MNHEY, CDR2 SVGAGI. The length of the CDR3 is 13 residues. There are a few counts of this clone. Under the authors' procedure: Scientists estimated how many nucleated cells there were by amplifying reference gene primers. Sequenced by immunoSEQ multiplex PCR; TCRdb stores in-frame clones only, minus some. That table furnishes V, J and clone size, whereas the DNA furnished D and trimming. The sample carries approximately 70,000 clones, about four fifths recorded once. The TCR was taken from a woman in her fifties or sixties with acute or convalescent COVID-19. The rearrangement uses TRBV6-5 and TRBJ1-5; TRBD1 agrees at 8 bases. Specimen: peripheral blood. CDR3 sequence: CASSQGAGQPQHF. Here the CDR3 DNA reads TGTGCCAGCAGCCAGGGGGCAGGTCAGCCCCAGCATTTT.